This T cell receptor beta chain originates from a study of T cells after yellow fever vaccination. On the study more broadly: Some fractions had low cell numbers, and these were prepared with SMART-Seq v4 Ultra Low Input. Study-level results: The booster response re-showed most primary clones: more than 95% CD4, more than 70% CD8. Contaminating bulk clonotypes could be abundant in FACS-sorted repertoires. CD4 and CD8 compartments shared a small share of clonotypes, likely from convergent recombination.

TCRdb itself ran the 5' RACE reads through MiXCR, one entry per CDR3 protein. The table has roughly 250,000 distinct CDR3 sequences, about an eighth seen once. This clonotype was counted between two and nine times. Its specificity is not known. This CDR3 has 13 amino acids. Trimming pared 4 bases from V and 6 bases from J, leaving 16 bases between. CDR1 and CDR2 (germline): DFQATT, SNEGSKA (reference sequence). The sample here was CD4+ T cells sorted from PBMCs, taken 45 days after the yellow fever booster vaccination. The TCR sequence derives from a man aged 25 to 45 who received the YFV17D yellow fever vaccine. The V gene is TRBV20-1, the J gene TRBJ2-7; TRBD1 or TRBD2 may be the D gene (5 bases each). CDR3 amino acids: CSAKTGTLLEQYF. In nucleotides, the CDR3 is TGCAGTGCTAAGACCGGGACCCTCCTCGAGCAGTACTTC.